Sequencing of this T cell receptor beta chain was carried out in a study of T-cell reconstitution after alpha-beta-depleted transplantation in children. This clonotype was seen ten or more times. Preparation of the TCRbeta library was carried out with unique molecular identifiers. TCRdb re-derived calls from the PCR reads in MiXCR, one entry per CDR3 protein. The sample holds some 250,000 distinct CDR3 sequences, about 11% seen once. Trimming removed 5 bases at V and 1 base at J, with 10 bases between. Germline values: CDR1 SGHVS, CDR2 FQNEAQ. The CDR3 length is 14 residues. This clonotype was obtained from a human donor who donated a stem cell graft to a child with acute lymphoblastic leukemia. The chain has TRBV7-8 and TRBJ2-3, with D hard to call. Sequencing was performed on PBMCs from the stem cell graft donor, taken from the stem cell graft. Written as DNA, the CDR3 is TGTGCCAGCAGCCAAGCTCGGGGCACAGATACGCAGTATTTT. It is translated as CASSQARGTDTQYF.